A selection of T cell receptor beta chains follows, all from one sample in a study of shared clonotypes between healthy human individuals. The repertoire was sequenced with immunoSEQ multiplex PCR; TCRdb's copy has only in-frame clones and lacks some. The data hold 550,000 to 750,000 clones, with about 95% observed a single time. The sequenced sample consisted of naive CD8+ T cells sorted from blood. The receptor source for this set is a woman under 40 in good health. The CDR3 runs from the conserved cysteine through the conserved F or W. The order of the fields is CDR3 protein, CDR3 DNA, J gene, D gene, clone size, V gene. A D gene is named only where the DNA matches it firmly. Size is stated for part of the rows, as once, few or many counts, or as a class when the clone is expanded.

CDR3aa: CASSLGAIGYTF
CDR3nt: TGTGCCAGCAGCTTAGGCGCCATCGGCTACACCTTC
j_gene: TRBJ1-2
d_gene: NA
abundance: NA
v_gene: TRBV11-2

CDR3aa: CASSGGRTDTQYF
CDR3nt: TGTGCCAGCAGTGGCGGGCGCACAGATACGCAGTATTTT
j_gene: TRBJ2-3
d_gene: NA
abundance: NA
v_gene: TRBV2

CDR3aa: CASTPAGLAGVGQETQYF
CDR3nt: TGTGCCAGTACCCCTGCGGGACTAGCGGGAGTAGGACAAGAGACCCAGTACTTC
j_gene: TRBJ2-5
d_gene: TRBD2
abundance: NA
v_gene: TRBV19

CDR3aa: CASSQHGRGTGELFF
CDR3nt: TGTGCCAGCAGTCAACACGGCCGTGGCACCGGGGAGCTGTTTTTT
j_gene: TRBJ2-2
d_gene: NA
abundance: NA
v_gene: TRBV28

CDR3aa: CATSRDRNTYEQYF
CDR3nt: TGTGCCACCAGCAGAGACAGGAATACGTACGAGCAGTACTTC
j_gene: TRBJ2-7
d_gene: NA
abundance: once
v_gene: TRBV15

CDR3aa: CASSLGTSYEQYF
CDR3nt: TGTGCCAGCAGCTTAGGTACATCCTACGAGCAGTACTTC
j_gene: TRBJ2-7
d_gene: NA
abundance: NA
v_gene: TRBV11-2

CDR3aa: CASSHQGTGGEQYF
CDR3nt: TGCGCCAGCAGCCACCAGGGGACAGGGGGCGAGCAGTACTTC
j_gene: TRBJ2-7
d_gene: TRBD1
abundance: NA
v_gene: TRBV4-1

CDR3aa: CASSLAWSGSSTDTQYF
CDR3nt: TGTGCCAGCAGCTTAGCTTGGAGCGGATCTAGCACAGATACGCAGTATTTT
j_gene: TRBJ2-3
d_gene: NA
abundance: NA
v_gene: TRBV7-9

CDR3aa: CASSKGGQGFYGYTF
CDR3nt: TGTGCCAGCAGCAAAGGGGGACAGGGATTTTATGGCTACACCTTC
j_gene: TRBJ1-2
d_gene: NA
abundance: NA
v_gene: TRBV21-1

CDR3aa: CASSQPGLAFDEQFF
CDR3nt: TGTGCCAGCAGCCAACCGGGACTAGCGTTCGATGAGCAGTTCTTC
j_gene: TRBJ2-1
d_gene: TRBD2
abundance: NA
v_gene: TRBV7-9

CDR3aa: CASSAFLNNEQFF
CDR3nt: TGTGCCAGCAGTGCGTTTTTAAACAATGAGCAGTTCTTC
j_gene: TRBJ2-1
d_gene: NA
abundance: NA
v_gene: TRBV27

CDR3aa: CASSTVTFQTEAFF
CDR3nt: TGTGCCAGCAGCACAGTGACATTTCAAACTGAAGCTTTCTTT
j_gene: TRBJ1-1
d_gene: NA
abundance: NA
v_gene: TRBV13

CDR3aa: CASSIQAGVSTDTQYF
CDR3nt: TGTGCCAGCAGCATCCAAGCGGGAGTTAGCACAGATACGCAGTATTTT
j_gene: TRBJ2-3
d_gene: TRBD2
abundance: once
v_gene: TRBV9

CDR3aa: CASSRSGTGVTGELFF
CDR3nt: TGTGCCAGCAGTCGATCCGGGACAGGGGTAACCGGGGAGCTGTTTTTT
j_gene: TRBJ2-2
d_gene: TRBD1
abundance: NA
v_gene: TRBV5-6

CDR3aa: CASSSGANVLTF
CDR3nt: TGCGCCAGCAGCTCTGGGGCCAACGTCCTGACTTTC
j_gene: TRBJ2-6
d_gene: NA
abundance: NA
v_gene: TRBV5-1

CDR3aa: CASATGHFTRNQPQHF
CDR3nt: TGTGCCAGTGCAACAGGACATTTCACCCGAAATCAGCCCCAGCATTTT
j_gene: TRBJ1-5
d_gene: NA
abundance: NA
v_gene: TRBV28

CDR3aa: CASSELAEVPDTQYF
CDR3nt: TGTGCCAGCAGTGAACTAGCGGAGGTCCCAGATACGCAGTATTTT
j_gene: TRBJ2-3
d_gene: TRBD2
abundance: NA
v_gene: TRBV25-1

CDR3aa: CSPNRGFADTQYF
CDR3nt: TGCAGCCCAAACAGGGGGTTCGCAGATACGCAGTATTTT
j_gene: TRBJ2-3
d_gene: TRBD1
abundance: NA
v_gene: TRBV29-1

CDR3aa: CASSFFPPTLSSYNEQFF
CDR3nt: TGTGCCAGCAGTTTCTTCCCCCCCACCTTGAGCTCCTACAATGAGCAGTTCTTC
j_gene: TRBJ2-1
d_gene: NA
abundance: NA
v_gene: TRBV27

CDR3aa: CASSEDRESYEQYF
CDR3nt: TGTGCCAGCTCGGAGGACAGGGAATCCTACGAGCAGTACTTC
j_gene: TRBJ2-7
d_gene: TRBD1
abundance: NA
v_gene: TRBV18